This T cell receptor (beta chain) was retrieved from a study of blood T cell repertoires in COVID-19. Study background: Whether acute or convalescent, the COVID-19 samples came from the United States, Italy and Spain.

The CDR3 is 17 residues long. CDR1 SEHNR and CDR2 FQNEAQ come from the germline V gene (reference sequence). J gave up 0 bases and V 3 bases, and 6 bases lay outside the gene matches. Method: immunoSEQ multiplex PCR; TCRdb's copy keeps in-frame clones and lacks some. The repertoire holds 280,000 or so clones, with approximately 90% as singletons. The V call is TRBV7-9, the J call TRBJ2-3; 10 bases are shared with TRBD1. This TCR came from a woman aged 25 to 39 who had recovered from COVID-19. The sequencing input was peripheral blood. The CDR3 is CASSFRDRGTSTDTQYF. CDR3 DNA: TGTGCCAGCAGCTTCCGGGACAGGGGAACTAGCACAGATACGCAGTATTTT.